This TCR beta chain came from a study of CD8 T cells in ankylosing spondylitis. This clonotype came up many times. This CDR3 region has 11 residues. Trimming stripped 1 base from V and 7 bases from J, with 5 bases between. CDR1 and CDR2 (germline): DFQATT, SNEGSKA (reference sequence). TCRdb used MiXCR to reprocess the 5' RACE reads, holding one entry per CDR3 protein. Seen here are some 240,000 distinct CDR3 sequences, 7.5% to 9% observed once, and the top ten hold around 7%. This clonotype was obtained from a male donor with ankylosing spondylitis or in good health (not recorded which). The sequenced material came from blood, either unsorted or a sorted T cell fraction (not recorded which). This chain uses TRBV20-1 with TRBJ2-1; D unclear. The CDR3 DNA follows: TGCAGTGCTAGAGGAGCGAATGAGCAGTTCTTC. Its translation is CSARGANEQFF.